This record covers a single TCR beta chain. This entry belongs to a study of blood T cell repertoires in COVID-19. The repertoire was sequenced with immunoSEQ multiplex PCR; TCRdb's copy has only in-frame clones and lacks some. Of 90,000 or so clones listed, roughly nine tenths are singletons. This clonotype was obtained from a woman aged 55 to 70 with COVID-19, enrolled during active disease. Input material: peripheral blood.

The CDR3 protein is CASSRQDLGASNYGYTF. The CDR3 DNA follows: TGTGCCAGCTCACGACAGGACCTAGGGGCGTCTAACTATGGCTACACCTTC. This rearrangement joins TRBV18 to TRBJ1-2, with D perhaps matching TRBD1 (6 bases). The V end was cut by 4 bases, the J end by 0 bases, with 18 bases between. This CDR3 is 17 amino acids long. Germline V gene sequence: CDR1 KGHSH, CDR2 LQKENI.